This TCR beta chain emerged from a study of T cell responses to AZD1222 COVID-19 vaccine (dated by TCRdb to about 2021). With respect to the entire study: A total of just over 230 trial participants underwent TCR sequencing, of whom roughly 210 had received two doses of AZD1222 and around 26 had received two doses of the MenACWY control vaccine. Trial participants were enrolled into age subgroups of 18-55, 56-69 and 70-plus years, which contained around 140, 26 and 57 TCR-sequenced participants, respectively.

The CDR3 regions of human TCRbeta chains were analyzed by immunosequencing. Regarding the original processing steps: TCRs in the repertoires were compared against a reference library of SARS-CoV-2-specific TCRs that had been generated with the MIRA antigen-specificity platform. Breadth meant the fraction of unique TCRs that were SARS-CoV-2-associated, whereas depth meant the fraction of total T cells that were SARS-CoV-2-associated. Using the MIRA data, each spike-specific TCR was assigned both to the spike region to which the TCR was reactive and to a CD4 or CD8 class. Log10-transformed breadth and depth values were compared by one-way ANOVA with Sidak's multiple comparisons tests. TCRdb obtained this table from immuneACCESS and retained in-frame rearrangements with V and J assigned. These tables miss some clones; where compared with another copy, unresolved V genes account for less than half of the shortfall, and the remainder is unexplained. V, J and clone size reflect that table, while D and trimming were determined from the DNA. The sample table records around 78,000 clones; roughly 90% of these occur just once. The ten largest clones capture about 4.8% of the sample.

Results the study describes overall, beyond this receptor: Because no samples from the day 14 peak response were available, repertoires could be characterized only after the peak T cell response. Reportedly, close to half of the unique spike-specific TCRs recognized epitopes lying outside the regions that are mutated in the B.1.351 and B.1.1.7 variants. CD4 TCRs associated with the vaccine covered the entire spike protein, and the dominant responses were in regions 160-218 and 743-854. In the small 56-69-year group, the increase in depth fell short of significance, most likely because of low power. Conclusions about previously exposed vaccinees are limited because only a handful of AZD1222 recipients were SARS-CoV-2 seropositive at baseline. A significant rise in spike-specific TCR breadth and depth was observed after two AZD1222 doses relative to day 0 and relative to MenACWY recipients. Most participants were white British and females outnumbered males, and the authors suggested that clonal diversity may have been underestimated.

This clone was observed a handful of times. Its antigen remains unidentified. No base quality values were provided; no much bigger clone lies one nucleotide off. Per the publication, the time point label means: baseline before first vaccination. In the paper's terms, the treatment or condition label means: meningococcal conjugate vaccine given as trial control. Vaccinee samples were obtained from the UK trials COV001 and COV002, which included a single-blind randomized controlled phase 2/3 trial of AZD1222 (ChAdOx1 nCoV-19) in healthy adults. For TCRbeta chain sequencing, PBMC samples were collected from trial participants at day 0 and at day 28 after the second dose. V was cut back by 4 bases and J by 1 base, leaving a gap of 11 bases between them. Including cysteine and phenylalanine, the CDR3 has 14 amino acids. The DNA shown is the 42-base CDR3, in frame from base 1. CDR1 and CDR2, looked up from the germline V gene, are LGHNA and YSLEER.

The origin of this receptor is an adult in good health. Sequenced material: peripheral blood, taken on day 0 of MenACWY control vaccination. The V and J genes are TRBV4-3 and TRBJ2-7; the D region possibly corresponds to TRBD2 (6 bases align). The DNA sequence is given as TGCGCCAGCAGCCCTGGGGGGAAATCCTACGAGCAGTACTTC. It encodes CASSPGGKSYEQYF.